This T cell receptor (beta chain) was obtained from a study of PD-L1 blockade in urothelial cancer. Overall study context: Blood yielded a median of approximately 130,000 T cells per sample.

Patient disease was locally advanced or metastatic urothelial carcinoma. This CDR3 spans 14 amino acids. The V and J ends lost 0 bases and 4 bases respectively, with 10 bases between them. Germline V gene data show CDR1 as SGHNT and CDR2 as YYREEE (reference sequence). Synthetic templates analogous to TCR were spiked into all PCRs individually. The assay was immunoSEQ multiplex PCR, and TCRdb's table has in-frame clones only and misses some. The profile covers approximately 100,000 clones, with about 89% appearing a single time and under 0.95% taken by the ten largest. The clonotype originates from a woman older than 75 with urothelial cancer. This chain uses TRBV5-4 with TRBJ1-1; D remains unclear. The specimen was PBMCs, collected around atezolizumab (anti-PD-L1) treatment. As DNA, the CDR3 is TGTGCCAGCAGCTTGGATGGAGGGCGCACTGAAGCTTTCTTT. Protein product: CASSLDGGRTEAFF.